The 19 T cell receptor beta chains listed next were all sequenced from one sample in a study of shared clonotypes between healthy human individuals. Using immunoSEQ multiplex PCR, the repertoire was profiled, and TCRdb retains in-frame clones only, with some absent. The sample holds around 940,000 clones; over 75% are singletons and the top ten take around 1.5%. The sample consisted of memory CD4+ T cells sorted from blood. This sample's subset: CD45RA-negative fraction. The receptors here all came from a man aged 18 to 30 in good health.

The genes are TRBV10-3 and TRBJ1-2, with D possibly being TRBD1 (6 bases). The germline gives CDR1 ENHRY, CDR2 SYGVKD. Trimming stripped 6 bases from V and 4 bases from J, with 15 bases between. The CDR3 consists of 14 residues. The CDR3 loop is CAIRNPGATYGYTF. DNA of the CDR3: TGTGCCATCAGGAACCCAGGGGCGACCTATGGCTACACCTTC.

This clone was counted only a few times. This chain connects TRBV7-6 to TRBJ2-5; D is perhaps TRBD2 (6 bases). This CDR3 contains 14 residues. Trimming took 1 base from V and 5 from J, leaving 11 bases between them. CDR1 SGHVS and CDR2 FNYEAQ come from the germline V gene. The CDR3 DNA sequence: TGTGCCAGCAGCTTAGTCGAAGGGAGGGAGACCCAGTACTTC. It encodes CASSLVEGRETQYF.

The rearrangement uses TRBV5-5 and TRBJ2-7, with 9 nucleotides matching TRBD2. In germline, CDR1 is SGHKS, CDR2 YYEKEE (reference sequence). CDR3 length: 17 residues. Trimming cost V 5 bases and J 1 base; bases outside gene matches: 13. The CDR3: CASSPGVAGAFSYEQYF. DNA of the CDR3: TGTGCCAGCAGTCCTGGGGTAGCGGGGGCCTTTTCCTACGAGCAGTACTTC.

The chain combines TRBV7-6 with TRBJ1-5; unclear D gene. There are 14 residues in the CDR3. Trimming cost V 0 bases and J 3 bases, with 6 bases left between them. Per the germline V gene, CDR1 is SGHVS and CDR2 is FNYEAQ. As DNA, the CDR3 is TGTGCCAGCAGCTTAGCAGGTTTCAATCAGCCCCAGCATTTT. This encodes CASSLAGFNQPQHF.

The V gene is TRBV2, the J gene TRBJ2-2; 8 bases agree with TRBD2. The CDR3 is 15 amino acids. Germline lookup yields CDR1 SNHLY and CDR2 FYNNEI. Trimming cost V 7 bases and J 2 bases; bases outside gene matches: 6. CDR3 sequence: CASTGAGGNTGELFF. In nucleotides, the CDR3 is TGTGCCAGCACTGGGGCGGGAGGAAACACCGGGGAGCTGTTTTTT. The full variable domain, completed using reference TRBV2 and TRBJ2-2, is EPEVTQTPSHQVTQMGQEVILRCVPISNHLYFYWYRQILGQKVEFLVSFYNNEISEKSEIFDDQFSVERPDGSNFTLKIRSTKLEDSAMYFCASTGAGGNTGELFFGEGSRLTVL.

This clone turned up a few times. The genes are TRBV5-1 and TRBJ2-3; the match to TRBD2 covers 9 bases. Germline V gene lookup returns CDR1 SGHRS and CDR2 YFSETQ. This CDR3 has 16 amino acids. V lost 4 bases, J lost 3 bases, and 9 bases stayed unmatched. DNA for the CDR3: TGCGCCAGCAGCAGAACCGGGACTAGCTTAACAGATACGCAGTATTTT. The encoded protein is CASSRTGTSLTDTQYF.

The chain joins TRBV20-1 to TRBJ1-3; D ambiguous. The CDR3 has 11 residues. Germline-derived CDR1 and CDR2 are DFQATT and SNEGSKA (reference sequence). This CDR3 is CIASSGNTIYF. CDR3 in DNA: TGCATCGCGTCCTCCGGAAACACCATATATTTT.

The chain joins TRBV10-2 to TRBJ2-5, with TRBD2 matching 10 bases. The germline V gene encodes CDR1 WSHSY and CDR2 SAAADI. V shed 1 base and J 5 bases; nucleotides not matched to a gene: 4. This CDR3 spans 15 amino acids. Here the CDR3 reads CASSEWLAGVETQYF. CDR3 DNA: TGCGCCAGCAGTGAGTGGCTAGCGGGGGTTGAGACCCAGTACTTC.

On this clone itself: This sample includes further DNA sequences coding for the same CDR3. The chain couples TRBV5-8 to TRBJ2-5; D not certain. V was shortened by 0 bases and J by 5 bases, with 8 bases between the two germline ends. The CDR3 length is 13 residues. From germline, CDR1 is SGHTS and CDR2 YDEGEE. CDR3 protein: CASSLGVRETQYF. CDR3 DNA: TGTGCCAGCAGCTTGGGCGTCCGGGAGACCCAGTACTTC.

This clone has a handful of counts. CDR3 protein: CATSRLGGNNSPLHF. CDR3 bases: TGTGCCACCAGCAGGCTCGGGGGGAATAATTCACCCCTCCACTTT. The chain couples TRBV15 to TRBJ1-6, with D perhaps TRBD1 (5 bases). V gave up 3 bases and J gave up 5 bases, with 11 bases separating them. CDR3 length equals 15 residues. Germline V gives CDR1 LNHNV, CDR2 YYDKDF (reference sequence).

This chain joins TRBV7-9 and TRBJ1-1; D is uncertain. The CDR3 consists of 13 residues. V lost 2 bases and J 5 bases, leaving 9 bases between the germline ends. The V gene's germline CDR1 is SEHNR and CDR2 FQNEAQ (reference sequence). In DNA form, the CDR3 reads TGTGCCAGCAGCTTATACGAGAGAACTGAAGCTTTCTTT. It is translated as CASSLYERTEAFF. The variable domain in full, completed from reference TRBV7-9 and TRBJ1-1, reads DTGVSQNPRHKITKRGQNVTFRCDPISEHNRLYWYRQTLGQGPEFLTYFQNEAQLEKSRLLSDRFSAERPKGSFSTLEIQRTEQGDSAMYLCASSLYERTEAFFGQGTRLTVV.

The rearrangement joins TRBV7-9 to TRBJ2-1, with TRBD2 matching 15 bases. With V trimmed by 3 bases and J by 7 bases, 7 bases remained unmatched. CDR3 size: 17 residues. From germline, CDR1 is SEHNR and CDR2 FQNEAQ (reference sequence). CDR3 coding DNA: TGTGCCAGCAGCTTCTCGGTCGGACTAGCGGGAGGGAATGAGCAGTTCTTC. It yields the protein CASSFSVGLAGGNEQFF.

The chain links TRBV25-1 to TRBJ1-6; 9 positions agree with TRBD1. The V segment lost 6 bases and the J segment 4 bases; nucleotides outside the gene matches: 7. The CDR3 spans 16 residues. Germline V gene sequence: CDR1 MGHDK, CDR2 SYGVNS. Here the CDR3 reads CASSRPGTGYNSPLHF. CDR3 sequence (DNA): TGTGCCAGCAGCCGCCCCGGGACAGGGTATAATTCACCCCTCCACTTT.

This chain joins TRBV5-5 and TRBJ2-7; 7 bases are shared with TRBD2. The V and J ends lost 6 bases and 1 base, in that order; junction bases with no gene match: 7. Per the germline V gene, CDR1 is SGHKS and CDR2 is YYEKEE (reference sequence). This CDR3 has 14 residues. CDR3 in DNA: TGTGCCAGCAAAGAACTCGGGGGGTCCTACGAGCAGTACTTC. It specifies CASKELGGSYEQYF.

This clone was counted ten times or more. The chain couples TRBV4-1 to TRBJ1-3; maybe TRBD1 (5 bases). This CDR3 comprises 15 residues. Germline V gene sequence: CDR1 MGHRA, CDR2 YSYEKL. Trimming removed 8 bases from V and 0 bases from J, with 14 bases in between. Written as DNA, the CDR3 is TGCGCCAGCGCTGACAGAGAGAGCTCTGGAAACACCATATATTTT. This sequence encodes CASADRESSGNTIYF.

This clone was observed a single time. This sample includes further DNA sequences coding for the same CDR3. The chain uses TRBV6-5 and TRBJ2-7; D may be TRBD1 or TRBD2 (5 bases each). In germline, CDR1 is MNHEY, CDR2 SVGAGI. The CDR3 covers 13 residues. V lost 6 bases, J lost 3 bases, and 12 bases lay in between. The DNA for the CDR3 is TGTGCCAGCAGGGCCGGGACCCTCTACGAGCAGTACTTC. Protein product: CASRAGTLYEQYF.

CDR3 in DNA: TGCAGCGTGAGGGACAGCACTAGCACAGATACGCAGTATTTT. This gives the protein CSVRDSTSTDTQYF. The chain is built from TRBV29-1 and TRBJ2-3; TRBD1 matches 7 bases. V shed 6 bases and J 0 bases; nucleotides not matched to a gene: 6. The length of the CDR3 is 14 residues. The germline V gene encodes CDR1 SQVTM and CDR2 ANQGSEA.

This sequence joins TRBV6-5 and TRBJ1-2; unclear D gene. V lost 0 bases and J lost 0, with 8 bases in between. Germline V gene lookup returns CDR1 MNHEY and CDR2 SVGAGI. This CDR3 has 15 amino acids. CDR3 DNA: TGTGCCAGCAGTTACTCGGCGGTAGCTAACTATGGCTACACCTTC. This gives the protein CASSYSAVANYGYTF.

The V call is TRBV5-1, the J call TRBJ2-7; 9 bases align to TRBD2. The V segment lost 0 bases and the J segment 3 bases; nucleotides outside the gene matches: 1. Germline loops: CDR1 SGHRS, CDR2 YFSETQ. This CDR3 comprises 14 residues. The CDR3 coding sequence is TGCGCCAGCAGCTTGGGACTAGCGGTCTACGAGCAGTACTTC. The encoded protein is CASSLGLAVYEQYF.